Each of the 31 T cell receptor beta chains below was sequenced from the same sample in a study of T cells after yellow fever vaccination. Each CDR3 protein is one row after TCRdb ran MiXCR on the 5' RACE reads. The repertoire holds hundreds of thousands of distinct CDR3 sequences, about 17% seen once, with around a sixth in the top ten. Here the sequenced sample was PBMCs, taken about 5 days after the first yellow fever vaccination. Source of these receptors: a man between 18 and 35 years old who received the YFV17D yellow fever vaccine.

This clonotype has just a few counts. V usage is TRBV10-3 and J usage is TRBJ1-1; 7 bases are shared with TRBD1. V dropped 7 bases and J dropped 2; count of bases not matched to a gene: 4. The CDR3 runs to 13 residues. Germline V gives CDR1 ENHRY, CDR2 SYGVKD. CDR3 bases: TGTGCCATCAAGACAGGGCCTAACACTGAAGCTTTCTTT. Translating it yields CAIKTGPNTEAFF.

The rearrangement uses TRBV18 and TRBJ2-1; unclear D gene. The V gene's germline CDR1 is KGHSH and CDR2 LQKENI. Deletions cut 0 bases from V and 0 bases from J, with 6 bases between. CDR3 length: 15 residues. The CDR3 is CASSPPPSSYNEQFF. CDR3 DNA: TGTGCCAGCTCACCACCTCCTAGCTCCTACAATGAGCAGTTCTTC.

This chain uses TRBV11-1 with TRBJ2-5; 10 nucleotides agree with TRBD2. The CDR3 sequence is 18 residues long. V lost 5 bases and J lost 2; bases outside the gene matches: 14. Germline lookup yields CDR1 SGHAT and CDR2 FQDESV (reference sequence). CDR3 DNA: TGTGCCAGCAGCCCCGACCTTTCAGCGGGGGGGAGACAAGAGACCCAGTACTTC. This sequence encodes CASSPDLSAGGRQETQYF.

The V and J genes are TRBV27 and TRBJ2-1, with TRBD1 matching over 7 bases. CDR1 is MNHEY and CDR2 is SMNVEV in the germline V gene (reference sequence). Trimming cost V 7 bases and J 6 bases; bases outside gene matches: 6. The CDR3 totals 13 residues. The CDR3 DNA is TGTGCCAGCACCAAGACAGGGATCAATGAGCAGTTCTTC. It yields the protein CASTKTGINEQFF.

This chain connects TRBV9 to TRBJ2-7; 7 nucleotides agree with TRBD2. This CDR3 has 16 residues. With V trimmed by 3 bases and J by 0 bases, 9 bases remained unmatched. Germline V gene data show CDR1 as SGDLS and CDR2 as YYNGEE. The CDR3 region has the DNA TGTGCCAGCAGCGACCCAGGCGGGGGAAGCTCCTACGAGCAGTACTTC. This gives the protein CASSDPGGGSSYEQYF.

This chain uses TRBV5-6 with TRBJ2-3; the D is unclear. V lost 4 bases to trimming and J lost 6 bases, with 15 bases between them. The CDR3 has 14 amino acids. Germline assignment: CDR1 SGHDT and CDR2 YYEEEE. CDR3 residues: CASSRYGEGDTQYF. CDR3 DNA sequence: TGTGCCAGCAGCCGTTATGGGGAAGGGGATACGCAGTATTTT.

The chain couples TRBV7-2 to TRBJ2-1; no clear D gene. Germline V gene data show CDR1 as SGHTA and CDR2 as FQGNSA. The CDR3 is made up of 14 amino acids. V lost 0 bases and J 6 bases, leaving 9 bases between the germline ends. CDR3 bases: TGTGCCAGCAGCTTAGCCGCCACTCCCAATGAGCAGTTCTTC. Protein sequence: CASSLAATPNEQFF.

This clonotype was counted ten times or more. The chain employs TRBV5-1 and TRBJ2-3; 8 positions agree with TRBD1. J was trimmed by 2 bases and V by 4 bases; bases with no gene match: 9. The V gene's germline CDR1 is SGHRS and CDR2 YFSETQ. The CDR3 is 16 residues long. CDR3 sequence (DNA): TGCGCCAGCAGCCACTCAAGGACAGGGATCACAGATACGCAGTATTTT. It is translated as CASSHSRTGITDTQYF.

V is TRBV19 and J is TRBJ2-5; 7 bases fit TRBD2. The CDR3 spans 18 residues. Germline V CDR1 and CDR2: LNHDA, SQIVND (reference sequence). V dropped 5 bases and J dropped 5; count of bases not matched to a gene: 20. DNA for the CDR3: TGTGCCAGTAGTCCCTTAAAGAGCGGGACGCCGTACAGGGAGACCCAGTACTTC. Its translation: CASSPLKSGTPYRETQYF. Filled out from reference TRBV19 and TRBJ2-5, the complete variable domain reads DGGITQSPKYLFRKEGQNVTLSCEQNLNHDAMYWYRQDPGQGLRLIYYSQIVNDFQKGDIAEGYSVSREKKESFPLTVTSAQKNPTAFYLCASSPLKSGTPYRETQYFGPGTRLLVL.

This chain connects TRBV20-1 to TRBJ2-7; 9 nucleotides align to TRBD1. CDR1 is DFQATT, CDR2 SNEGSKA, per germline (reference sequence). This CDR3 region has 11 residues. V shed 6 bases, J shed 6 bases, and the junction held 3 bases outside the gene matches. The chain's CDR3 is CSAGTGLEQYV. The CDR3 coding sequence is TGCAGTGCGGGGACAGGGCTCGAGCAGTACGTC.

This clonotype was picked up a small number of times. This chain joins TRBV18 and TRBJ2-7, with D hard to call. CDR1 is KGHSH and CDR2 is LQKENI in the germline V gene. Between the trimmed V and J ends, which lost 3 bases and 3 bases, there was a span of 15 bases. The CDR3 runs 15 residues. CDR3 DNA sequence: TGTGCCAGCTCACCGGAGCGTCTGGGGTTCTACGAGCAGTACGTC. As protein: CASSPERLGFYEQYV.

This clonotype occurred a few times. The chain combines TRBV12-3 or TRBV12-4 with TRBJ1-3, with D possibly matching TRBD1 (5 bases). The length of the CDR3 is 17 residues. V shed 6 bases and J shed 4 bases, with 22 bases lying between them. As DNA, the CDR3 is TGTGCCAGCAGACCCGGCAGCGGGGGAATAAGGGGAAACACCATATATTTT. Translation: CASRPGSGGIRGNTIYF.

This clonotype came up a few times. The chain uses TRBV6-5 and TRBJ2-1; D may be TRBD2 (7 bases). The CDR3 extends over 15 amino acids. V lost 0 bases, J lost 5 bases, and 11 bases lay in between. Per the germline V gene, CDR1 is MNHEY and CDR2 is SVGAGI. CDR3 sequence reads: CASSYSRGPDNEQFF. For the CDR3, the DNA is TGTGCCAGCAGTTACTCGCGGGGGCCCGACAATGAGCAGTTCTTC.

This clonotype was counted between two and nine times. The chain couples TRBV7-9 to TRBJ2-2; D possibly corresponds to TRBD2 (5 bases). V lost 4 bases to trimming and J lost 8 bases, with 20 bases between them. Germline assignment: CDR1 SEHNR and CDR2 FQNEAQ (reference sequence). The CDR3 covers 16 residues. CDR3 sequence: CASSSERRGNAGELFF. The CDR3 DNA follows: TGTGCCAGCAGCTCTGAAAGGAGAGGGAATGCAGGGGAGCTGTTTTTT.

This clonotype has just a few counts. The chain is built from TRBV18 and TRBJ2-3; possibly TRBD2 for D (6 bases). V lost 6 bases to trimming and J lost 1 base, with 14 bases between them. The CDR3 has 15 amino acids. CDR1 and CDR2 (germline): KGHSH, LQKENI. The CDR3 here is CASSRSPGGTDTQYF. The DNA for the CDR3 is TGTGCCAGCTCGCGTTCCCCGGGGGGCACAGATACGCAGTATTTT.

This clonotype was found a few times. V gene TRBV2 combines with J gene TRBJ2-7; D remains unclear. The CDR3 covers 14 residues. The germline V gene has CDR1 SNHLY and CDR2 FYNNEI. Deletions cut 4 bases from V and 0 bases from J, with 10 bases between. The CDR3 here is CASSVRATSYEQYF. In DNA, the CDR3 is TGTGCCAGCAGTGTAAGGGCGACCTCCTACGAGCAGTACTTC.

V and J are TRBV5-1 and TRBJ2-1; 8 bases align to TRBD2. The CDR3 covers 16 residues. Germline loops: CDR1 SGHRS, CDR2 YFSETQ. Trimming took 0 bases from V and 2 from J; bases not matched to a gene: 4. The CDR3 loop is CASSLAFSGAYNEQFF. CDR3 nucleotides: TGCGCCAGCAGCTTGGCGTTTAGCGGGGCCTACAATGAGCAGTTCTTC.

This chain uses TRBV10-3 with TRBJ2-7; 11 nucleotides agree with TRBD2. After removal of 8 bases from V and 3 bases from J, the junction contained 6 bases not matched to a gene. The CDR3 length is 14 residues. In germline, CDR1 is ENHRY, CDR2 SYGVKD. CDR3 sequence: CAISTTSGDYEQYF. CDR3 in DNA: TGTGCCATCTCGACGACTAGCGGGGACTACGAGCAGTACTTC.

The CDR3 region is CAWSVQDTQQFF. CDR3 bases: TGTGCCTGGAGTGTACAAGATACCCAGCAGTTCTTC. This chain joins TRBV30 and TRBJ2-1; D is ambiguous. The CDR3 extends over 12 amino acids. Germline V lookup: CDR1 GTSNPN, CDR2 SVGIG (reference sequence). The V end was cut by 0 bases, the J end by 11 bases, with 11 bases between.

CDR3 residues: CSASFAGGTNIQYF. CDR3 nucleotide sequence: TGCAGTGCTAGTTTCGCAGGGGGTACGAACATTCAGTACTTC. This rearrangement joins TRBV20-1 to TRBJ2-4, with TRBD1 identical over 7 bases. The germline CDR1 and CDR2 sequences are DFQATT and SNEGSKA (reference sequence). There are 14 residues in the CDR3. The ends lost 3 bases at V and 7 bases at J; junction bases unmatched: 9.

This sequence joins TRBV27 and TRBJ1-2, with 7 bases matching TRBD1. Germline CDR1 and CDR2: MNHEY and SMNVEV (reference sequence). The CDR3 is 10 amino acids. The ends lost 9 bases at V and 5 bases at J; junction bases unmatched: 0. CDR3 amino acids: CARQGYGYTF. The CDR3 DNA is TGTGCCAGACAGGGGTATGGCTACACCTTC.

The V gene is TRBV28, the J gene TRBJ2-7; maybe TRBD1 (5 bases). V lost 1 base and J 6 bases, leaving 13 bases between the germline ends. CDR3 length: 14 amino acids. Looked up from germline, CDR1 is MDHEN and CDR2 is SYDVKM. The CDR3 loop reads CASSLSDSLAEQYV. The DNA for the CDR3 is TGTGCCAGCAGTTTATCCGACAGTCTGGCCGAGCAGTACGTC.

The rearrangement links TRBV28 to TRBJ1-3; D is undetermined. Trimming cost V 6 bases and J 5 bases, with 17 bases left between them. The CDR3 runs to 15 residues. Germline CDR1 MDHEN, CDR2 SYDVKM. CDR3 nucleotide sequence: TGTGCCAGCAGATCCTTCGCAGGCGGGAGAAACACCATATATTTT. This gives the protein CASRSFAGGRNTIYF.

This clonotype came up a few times. The rearrangement links TRBV4-3 to TRBJ1-4; D is unresolved. Per germline, CDR1 LGHNA and CDR2 YSLEER. This CDR3 contains 11 residues. Trimming took off 2 bases at V and 13 bases at J, with 8 bases between the two ends. The DNA of the CDR3 is TGCGCCAGCAGCCAAAAGAACGCACTGTTTTTT. Its translation is CASSQKNALFF.

The DNA of the CDR3 is TGTGCCAGCAGGAGCGGTGCCGGGGAGCTGTTTTTT. It encodes CASRSGAGELFF. The chain recombines TRBV27 with TRBJ2-2, with TRBD2 as a possible D gene (5 bases). This CDR3 has 12 amino acids. The V and J ends lost 6 bases and 6 bases respectively, with 8 bases between them. Germline V CDR1 and CDR2: MNHEY, SMNVEV (reference sequence).

The chain joins TRBV5-1 to TRBJ2-7; perhaps TRBD1 as D (5 bases). The CDR3 contains 13 residues. The V and J ends lost 2 bases and 6 bases respectively, with 12 bases between them. Germline-derived CDR1 and CDR2 are SGHRS and YFSETQ. The DNA of the CDR3 is TGCGCCAGCAGCTTCTTCTGGGGCGGCGAGCAGTACGTC. This encodes CASSFFWGGEQYV.

This clonotype was seen only a few times. V usage is TRBV7-9 and J usage is TRBJ1-1; no reliable D call. The germline V and J ends were trimmed by 1 base and 11 bases, with 17 bases remaining between them. Per the germline V gene, CDR1 is SEHNR and CDR2 is FQNEAQ (reference sequence). The CDR3 loop spans 14 amino acids. In DNA form, the CDR3 reads TGTGCCAGCAGCTTAGAGGAGAGCGATCGTGGGGCTTTCTTT. This encodes CASSLEESDRGAFF.

The chain links TRBV4-1 to TRBJ2-5; D is unclear. The CDR3 runs to 17 residues. Germline V gene data show CDR1 as MGHRA and CDR2 as YSYEKL. V was clipped by 1 base and J by 1 base, with 16 bases between them. The CDR3 DNA follows: TGCGCCAGCAGCCAAGGTGGCATTTCCCCCTTCCAAGAGACCCAGTACTTC. Encoded protein: CASSQGGISPFQETQYF.

The rearrangement joins TRBV4-2 to TRBJ2-4; D call uncertain. This CDR3 contains 12 residues. Looked up from germline, CDR1 is LGHNA and CDR2 is YNFKEQ. Trimming shortened V by 0 bases and J by 9 bases, and 6 bases separated the two germline ends. The CDR3 region has the DNA TGTGCCAGCAGCCAAGAGGACCGCATTCAGTACTTC. As protein: CASSQEDRIQYF.

The chain joins TRBV5-1 to TRBJ2-2, with D maybe TRBD1 (5 bases). The CDR3 sequence is 16 residues long. The germline V gene has CDR1 SGHRS and CDR2 YFSETQ. Trimming left V 0 bases short and J 4 bases short, with 13 bases between. In nucleotides, the CDR3 is TGCGCCAGCAGCTTGGGGCCGCAGGGAAGCACCGGGGAGCTGTTTTTT. Translated, it gives CASSLGPQGSTGELFF.

The rearrangement joins TRBV20-1 to TRBJ2-1; D is unresolved. The V gene lost 6 bases and the J gene lost 8 bases, with 11 bases spanning the gap. CDR1 is DFQATT, CDR2 SNEGSKA, per germline (reference sequence). The CDR3 is 11 residues long. As DNA, the CDR3 is TGCAGTGCGACGCCAGGCCATGAGCAGTTCTTC. It translates to CSATPGHEQFF.